This T cell receptor beta chain was documented in a study of radiation and T cells in renal cell carcinoma. General study points: In blood, top tumor clones expanded by 2 weeks, shrinking by 4.

This table comes from immunoSEQ multiplex PCR, and its TCRdb copy is limited to in-frame clones, with some not included. The sample consists of about 130,000 clones, more than 75% of them appearing once. As regards this clone: Its cognate antigen is unknown.

The CDR3 spans 13 residues. The V and J ends lost 8 bases and 0 bases respectively, with 12 bases between them. Germline values: CDR1 SQVTM, CDR2 ANQGSEA. Noted time point: blood 2 weeks post-SBRT. Treatment given: 15 Gy SBRT to primary tumor, nephrectomy 4 weeks later. Material: blood, obtained from a patient whose treatment included radiotherapy and nephrectomy. The genes are TRBV29-1 and TRBJ2-3; maybe TRBD2 (6 bases). The TCR originated in a woman aged 70-85 years with renal cell carcinoma. The chain's CDR3 is CSSSGTSTDTQYF. CDR3 coding DNA: TGCAGCTCATCCGGGACTAGCACAGATACGCAGTATTTT.